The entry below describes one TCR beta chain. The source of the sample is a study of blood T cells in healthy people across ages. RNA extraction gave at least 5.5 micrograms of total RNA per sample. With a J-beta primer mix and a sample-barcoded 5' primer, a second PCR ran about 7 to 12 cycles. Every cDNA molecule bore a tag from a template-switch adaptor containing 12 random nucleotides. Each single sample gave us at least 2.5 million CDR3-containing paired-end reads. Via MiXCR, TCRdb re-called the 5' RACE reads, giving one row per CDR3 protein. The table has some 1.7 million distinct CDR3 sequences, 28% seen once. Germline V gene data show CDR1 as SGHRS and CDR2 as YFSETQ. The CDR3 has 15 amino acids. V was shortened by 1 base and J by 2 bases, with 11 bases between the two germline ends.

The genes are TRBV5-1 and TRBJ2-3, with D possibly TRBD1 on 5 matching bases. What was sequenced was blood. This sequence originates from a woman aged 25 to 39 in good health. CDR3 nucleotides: TGCGCCAGCAGCTTGTGGGGCTCACCCACAGATACGCAGTATTTT. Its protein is CASSLWGSPTDTQYF.